The clone carrying this T cell receptor (beta chain) was counted many times. As yet, its antigen is unknown. Amplification of TCR beta CDR3 regions was performed using RNA transcripts as template. First-round RT-PCR of the TCR CDR3 relied on the HTBI primer set. TCRdb ran MiXCR on the multiplex PCR reads and lists one entry per CDR3 protein. The sample has around 350,000 distinct CDR3 sequences; approximately 19% are singletons. This entry is derived from a study of T cells in Graves' hyperthyroidism and ophthalmopathy. The CDR3 runs 16 residues. V lost 5 bases and J 0 bases, leaving 14 bases between the germline ends. CDR1 is MNHNS and CDR2 is SASEGT in the germline V gene. Each patient was aged 18 to 65 and had newly diagnosed hyperthyroidism of under 2 months' duration. Study outcomes and limitations: The model predicted ophthalmopathy a median 6.5 months before onset.

J is TRBJ2-4 and V is TRBV6-1; perhaps TRBD2 as D (6 bases). This TCR was recovered from a woman aged 18-35 years with Graves' hyperthyroidism. The sequencing input was blood. The CDR3 region is CASSPGVGIAKNIQYF. The DNA of the CDR3 is TGTGCCAGCAGTCCGGGGGTGGGGATAGCCAAAAACATTCAGTACTTC.